This passage covers 7 T cell receptor beta chains from one sample sequenced in a study (dated by TCRdb to 2013 to 2016). Cells that were CD4+CD25+CD127-/low were the ones isolated as Tregs. The library was built by means of 5' RACE. Sequencing used an Illumina MiSeq. The public reads were reprocessed in TCRdb via fastp at Q25 and MiXCR, keeping in-frame beta chains. A single entry per CDR3 protein holds the most common genes and DNA from its merged rows. The sample table shows about 12,000 distinct CDR3 sequences, and roughly 51% are seen once. Around 11% of the sample is in the top ten clones. The sequenced sample consisted of tumor-infiltrating Tregs sorted from the breast tumor. The receptors come from a female donor with breast cancer.

A few counts support this clonotype. The V and J genes are TRBV5-5 and TRBJ2-7; D call uncertain. Germline V gives CDR1 SGHKS, CDR2 YYEKEE (reference sequence). With 4 bases removed from V and 2 bases from J, the gap between germline ends came to 13 bases. The CDR3 sequence is 14 residues long. The CDR3 region is CASSLKGSTYEQYV. The DNA for the CDR3 is TGTGCCAGCAGCCTGAAGGGTAGTACCTACGAGCAGTACGTC.

This chain joins TRBV20-1 and TRBJ2-7, with 7 bases fitting TRBD1. Germline CDR1 reads DFQATT; CDR2 reads SNEGSKA (reference sequence). This CDR3 has 14 amino acids. The V gene end was trimmed by 6 bases and the J gene end by 2 bases; junction bases not matched to a gene: 10. The CDR3 protein is CSASPGQITYEQYF. The CDR3 nucleotides read TGCAGTGCCTCCCCGGGACAGATAACCTACGAGCAGTACTTC.

The chain recombines TRBV5-1 with TRBJ2-3; 8 nucleotides line up with TRBD2. V was clipped by 1 base and J by 6 bases; unmatched bases: 7. The CDR3 runs to 15 residues. From germline, CDR1 is SGHRS and CDR2 YFSETQ. This CDR3 is CASSLNGRAADTQYF. In DNA, the CDR3 is TGCGCCAGCAGCTTGAACGGGAGGGCGGCGGATACGCAGTATTTT.

This clonotype was observed a handful of times. The chain combines TRBV7-2 with TRBJ2-1; 10 nucleotides match TRBD2. V dropped 5 bases and J dropped 3; count of bases not matched to a gene: 1. Germline lookup yields CDR1 SGHTA and CDR2 FQGNSA. The CDR3 sequence is 14 residues long. CDR3: CASSRTSGYNEQFF. CDR3 nucleotides: TGTGCCAGCAGCCGGACTAGCGGCTACAATGAGCAGTTCTTC.

V usage is TRBV10-2 and J usage is TRBJ1-6, with a tentative D call TRBD1 (5 bases). Germline loops: CDR1 WSHSY, CDR2 SAAADI. This CDR3 comprises 18 residues. V gave up 3 bases and J gave up 5 bases, with 20 bases separating them. The CDR3 sequence: CASSDGGTYSTDNSPLHF. The CDR3 nucleotides are TGCGCCAGCAGTGACGGCGGGACTTATTCGACGGATAATTCACCCCTCCACTTT.

A remark on this clonotype: This is likely a read error, given that the CDR3 carries no conserved phenylalanine or tryptophan at its end. This chain joins TRBV7-9 and TRBJ1-1, with 8 bases aligning to TRBD1. Germline V gene data show CDR1 as SEHNR and CDR2 as FQNEAQ (reference sequence). V trimming: 4 bases; J trimming: 0 bases; junction bases outside the gene matches: 1. This CDR3 is built from 14 residues. The CDR3 DNA is TGTGCCAGCAGCTCAGGGGGCATGAACACTGAAGCTTTCTCT. Translated, it gives CASSSGGMNTEAFS.

This clonotype was recorded a few times. V is TRBV10-3 and J is TRBJ2-5; 10 bases map to TRBD1. The germline gives CDR1 ENHRY, CDR2 SYGVKD. The J segment lost 4 bases and the V segment lost 6 bases, leaving 5 bases of the junction unmatched. This CDR3 contains 14 residues. The CDR3 DNA follows: TGTGCCATCAGCCCGGGACAGGGGTTAGAGACCCAGTACTTC. Protein: CAISPGQGLETQYF.